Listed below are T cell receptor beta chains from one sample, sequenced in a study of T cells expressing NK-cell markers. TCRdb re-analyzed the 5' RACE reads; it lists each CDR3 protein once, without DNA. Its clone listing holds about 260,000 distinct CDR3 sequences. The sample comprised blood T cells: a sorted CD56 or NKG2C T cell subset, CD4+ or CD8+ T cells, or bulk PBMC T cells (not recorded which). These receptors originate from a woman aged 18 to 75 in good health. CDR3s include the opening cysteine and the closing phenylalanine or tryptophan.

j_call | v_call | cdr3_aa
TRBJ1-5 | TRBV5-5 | CASSLEGVFQPQHF
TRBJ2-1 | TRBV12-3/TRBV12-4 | CASSTTRGFGLTTYNEQFF
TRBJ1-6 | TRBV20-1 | CSASEQGMGVHF
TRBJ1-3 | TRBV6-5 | CASSYSDSLGNTIYF
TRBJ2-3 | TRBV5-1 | CASSSGTSGSTDTQYF
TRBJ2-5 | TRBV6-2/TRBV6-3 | CASSYTLPQETQYF
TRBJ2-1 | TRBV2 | CASSDEDGTSYNEQFF
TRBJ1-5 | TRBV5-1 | CASSFGEVGQPQHF
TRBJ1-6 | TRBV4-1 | CASSQAGGRAVSPLHF
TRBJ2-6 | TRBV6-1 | CASRPGQGAIVANVLTF
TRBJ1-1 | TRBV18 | CASSPGLTEAFF
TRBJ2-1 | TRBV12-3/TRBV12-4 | CASSGGGRGNEQFF
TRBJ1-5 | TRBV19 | CASQDYSNQPQHF
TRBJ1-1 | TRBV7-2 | CASSLSTKGAFF
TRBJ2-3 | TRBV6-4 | CASRLADTQYF
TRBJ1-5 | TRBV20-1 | CSARPTGGNQPQHF
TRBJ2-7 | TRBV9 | CASSAIDSDYEQYF
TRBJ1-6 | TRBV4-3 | CASSQAITGGAYSSPLHF
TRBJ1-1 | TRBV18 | CASSPQGALNTEAFF
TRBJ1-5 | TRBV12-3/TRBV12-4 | CASSSPDRGQPQHF
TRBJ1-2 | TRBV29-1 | CSVEFEGWRYGYTF
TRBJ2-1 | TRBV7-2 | CASSPLGVAGGEQFF
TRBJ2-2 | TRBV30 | CAWARGWSNTGELFF
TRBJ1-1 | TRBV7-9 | CASSLQAEAFF
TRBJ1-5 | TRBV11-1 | CASSLVSPGFQPQHF
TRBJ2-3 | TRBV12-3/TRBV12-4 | CASSPLAGVGDTQYF
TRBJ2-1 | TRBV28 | CATTAGSSYNEQFF
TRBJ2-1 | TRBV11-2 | CASSLGLAGGPNEQFF
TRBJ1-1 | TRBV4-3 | CASSQDLKENTEAFF
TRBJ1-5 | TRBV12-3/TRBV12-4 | CASSLGRGNSNQPQHF
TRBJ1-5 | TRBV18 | CASSPLREGQPQHF
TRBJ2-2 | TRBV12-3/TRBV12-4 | CASRPARGRGGTGELFF
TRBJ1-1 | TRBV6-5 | CASSSTTGGSSAFF
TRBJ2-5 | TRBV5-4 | CASSSGQGRRETQYF
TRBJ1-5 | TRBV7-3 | CANRLGRCPYSNQPQHF
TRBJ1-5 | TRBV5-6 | CASSESTGDRNQPQHF
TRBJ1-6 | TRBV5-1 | CASSLLGPGNSPLHF
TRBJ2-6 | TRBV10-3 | CAISESSGANVLTF
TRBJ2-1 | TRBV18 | CASSPGLAGRSEQFF
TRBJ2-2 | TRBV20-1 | CSARVGGFTGELFF
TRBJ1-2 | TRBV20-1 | CSAKDRLNYGYTF
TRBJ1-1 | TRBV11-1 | CASSQRTGNMNTEAFF
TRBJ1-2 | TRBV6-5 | CASSYGTGDANYGYTF
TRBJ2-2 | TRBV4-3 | CASSPILAGPNTGELFF
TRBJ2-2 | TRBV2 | CASSGRGNNGELFF
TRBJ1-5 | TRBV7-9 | CASSLGGQGVDPQHF
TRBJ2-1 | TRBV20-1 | CSARTSGGAESYNEQFF
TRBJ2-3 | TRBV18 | CASSLMLGTDTQYF
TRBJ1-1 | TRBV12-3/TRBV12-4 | CASRDYIQAEAFF
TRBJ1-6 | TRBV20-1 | CSARDFEAGGNSPLHF
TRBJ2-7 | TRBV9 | CASSVEGRWGEQYF
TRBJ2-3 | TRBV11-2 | CASSSRTRRDTQYF
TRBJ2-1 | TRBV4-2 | CASSQESGGYNEQFF
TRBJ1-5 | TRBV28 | CASSLNTLPNQPQHF
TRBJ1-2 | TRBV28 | CASSLVVDYGYTF